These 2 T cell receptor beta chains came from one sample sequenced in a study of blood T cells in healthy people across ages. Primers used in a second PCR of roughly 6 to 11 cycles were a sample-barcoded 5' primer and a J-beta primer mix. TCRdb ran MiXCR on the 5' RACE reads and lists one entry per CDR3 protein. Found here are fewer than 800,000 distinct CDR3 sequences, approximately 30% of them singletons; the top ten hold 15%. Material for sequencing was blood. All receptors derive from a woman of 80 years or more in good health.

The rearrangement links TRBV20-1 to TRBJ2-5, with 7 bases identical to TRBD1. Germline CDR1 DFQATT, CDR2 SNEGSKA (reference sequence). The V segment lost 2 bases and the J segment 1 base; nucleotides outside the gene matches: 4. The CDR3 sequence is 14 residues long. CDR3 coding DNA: TGCAGTGCTAGAAGGACAGGACTCCAAGAGACCCAGTACTTC. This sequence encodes CSARRTGLQETQYF.

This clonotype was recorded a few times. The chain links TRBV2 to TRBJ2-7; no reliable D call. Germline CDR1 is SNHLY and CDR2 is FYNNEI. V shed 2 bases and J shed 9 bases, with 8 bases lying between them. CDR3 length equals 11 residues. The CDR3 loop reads CASSEHLRQYF. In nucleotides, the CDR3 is TGTGCCAGCAGTGAACACCTTAGGCAGTACTTC.